These 11 T cell receptor beta chains originate from one sample sequenced in a study of blood T cells in healthy people across ages. With a J-beta primer mix and a sample-barcoded 5' primer, a second PCR ran roughly 6 to 11 cycles. TCRdb ran MiXCR on the 5' RACE reads and lists one entry per CDR3 protein. The sample shows some 780,000 distinct CDR3 sequences, more than 50% of them seen only once. Sequences were obtained from blood. These receptor sequences come from a man between 35 and 55 years old in good health.

The gene calls are TRBV7-2 and TRBJ1-1; D call uncertain. The germline V gene has CDR1 SGHTA and CDR2 FQGNSA. The CDR3 has 15 amino acids. The ends were cut back, 1 base at V and 0 bases at J, with 9 bases in the middle. The CDR3 sequence: CASSLGRTMNTEAFF. CDR3 coding DNA: TGTGCCAGCAGCTTAGGGCGGACTATGAACACTGAAGCTTTCTTT. Full variable domain (outside the CDR3, taken from reference TRBV7-2 and TRBJ1-1): GAGVSQSPSNKVTEKGKDVELRCDPISGHTALYWYRQSLGQGLEFLIYFQGNSAPDKSGLPSDRFSAERTGGSVSTLTIQRTQQEDSAVYLCASSLGRTMNTEAFFGQGTRLTVV.

This clonotype was counted only a few times. The chain is built from TRBV4-3 and TRBJ2-1; no clear D. Germline V CDR1 and CDR2: LGHNA, YSLEER. The CDR3 extends over 13 amino acids. Trimming took off 3 bases at V and 8 bases at J, with 11 bases between the two ends. The CDR3: CASSQEGYDEQFF. DNA for the CDR3: TGCGCCAGCAGCCAGGAAGGGTACGATGAGCAGTTCTTC.

The count of this clonotype is one. The rearrangement links TRBV29-1 to TRBJ1-2; D remains ambiguous. Germline CDR1 and CDR2: SQVTM and ANQGSEA. The V end lost 4 bases, the J end lost 6 bases, and 15 bases lay between the germline ends. The CDR3 runs 13 residues. The CDR3 bases are TGCAGCGTTGGGTCGCCCTCAGGCCATGGCTACACCTTC. Translating gives CSVGSPSGHGYTF.

As for this clonotype: One base away lies a much larger clone, so this may be a sequencing read error. The chain joins TRBV7-9 to TRBJ2-5; no firm D call. The better agreement between TRBJ2-7 and the DNA end casts doubt on the J call. Germline V gives CDR1 SEHNR, CDR2 FQNEAQ (reference sequence). The CDR3 spans 14 residues. The CDR3 nucleotides read TGTGCCAGCAGCTTAGGATCGCCCCCTTGCGAGCAGTACTTC. It codes for CASSLGSPPCEQYF.

V and J are TRBV14 and TRBJ2-3; a weak D match, TRBD2 (6 bases). Trimming removed 4 bases from V and 2 bases from J, with 19 bases in between. Germline V lookup: CDR1 SGHDN, CDR2 FVKESK. The CDR3 spans 17 residues. DNA of the CDR3: TGTGCCAGCAGCCCACTCGGAGTAGCGGTTGTCACAGATACGCAGTATTTT. Translating gives CASSPLGVAVVTDTQYF.

J is TRBJ2-5 and V is TRBV12-3 or TRBV12-4; 9 nucleotides match TRBD2. V lost 8 bases to trimming and J lost 2 bases; unmatched junction nucleotides: 3. The CDR3 is 13 amino acids. CDR3 amino acids: CASGTSFQETQYF. CDR3 sequence (DNA): TGTGCCAGCGGGACTAGCTTTCAAGAGACCCAGTACTTC.

The V call is TRBV29-1, the J call TRBJ2-3; 7 bases align to TRBD2. This CDR3 has 15 residues. V shed 6 bases and J 6 bases; nucleotides not matched to a gene: 15. CDR1 SQVTM and CDR2 ANQGSEA come from the germline V gene. The DNA of the CDR3 is TGCAGCGTGACGAGACGGGAGGTTTATGTGGATACGCAGTATTTT. This translates into CSVTRREVYVDTQYF.

The CDR3 DNA reads as TGTGCCAGCAGCTTAACTACCGGGGGCAGTTATAGCAATCAGCCCCAGCATTTT. Translation: CASSLTTGGSYSNQPQHF. V is TRBV7-3 and J is TRBJ1-5; tentatively, D is TRBD1 (6 bases). Germline assignment: CDR1 SGHTA and CDR2 FQGTGA. V was pared by 0 bases and J by 0 bases, with 15 bases between. There are 18 residues in the CDR3.

This clonotype was observed once. V usage is TRBV20-1 and J usage is TRBJ1-5, with a possible D match to TRBD1 (5 bases). Trimming left V 4 bases short and J 5 bases short, with 24 bases between. Germline V gene sequence: CDR1 DFQATT, CDR2 SNEGSKA (reference sequence). This CDR3 spans 17 amino acids. The chain's CDR3 is CSAIHPSGREGDQPQHF. Here the CDR3 DNA reads TGCAGTGCTATACACCCCTCGGGCAGGGAGGGCGATCAGCCCCAGCATTTT.

The rearrangement uses TRBV28 and TRBJ2-4; D is unclear. The V end lost 4 bases, the J end lost 1 base, and 14 bases lay between the germline ends. CDR1 is MDHEN, CDR2 SYDVKM, per germline. The CDR3 loop spans 16 amino acids. CDR3 protein: CASSSPGQAAKNIQYF. CDR3 coding DNA: TGTGCCAGCAGTTCCCCGGGCCAGGCGGCCAAAAACATTCAGTACTTC.

The sample holds a few counts of this clonotype. At one end the junction does not follow the germline gene, possibly because of a read error. The gene calls are TRBV5-1 and TRBJ2-1; 10 positions agree with TRBD1. CDR1 is SGHRS, CDR2 YFSETQ, per germline. This CDR3 has 15 residues. In DNA, the CDR3 is TGTGCCAGCAGCCCCGGGACAGGGGTCTACAATGAGCAGTTCTTC. This sequence encodes CASSPGTGVYNEQFF.